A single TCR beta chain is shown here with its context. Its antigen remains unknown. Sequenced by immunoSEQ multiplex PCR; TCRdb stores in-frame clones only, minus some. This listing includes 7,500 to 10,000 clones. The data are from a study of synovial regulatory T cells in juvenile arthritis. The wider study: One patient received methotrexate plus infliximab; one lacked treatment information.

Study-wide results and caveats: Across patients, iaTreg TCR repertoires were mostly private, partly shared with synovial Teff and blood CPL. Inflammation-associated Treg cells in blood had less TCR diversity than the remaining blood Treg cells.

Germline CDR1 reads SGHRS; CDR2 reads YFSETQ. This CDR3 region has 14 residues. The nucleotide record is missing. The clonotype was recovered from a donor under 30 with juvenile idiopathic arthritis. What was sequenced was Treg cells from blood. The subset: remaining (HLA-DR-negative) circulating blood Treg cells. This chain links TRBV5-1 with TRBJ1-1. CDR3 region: CASTLSTGRAEAFF. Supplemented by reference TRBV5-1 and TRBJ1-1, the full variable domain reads KAGVTQTPRYLIKTRGQQVTLSCSPISGHRSVSWYQQTPGQGLQFLFEYFSETQRNKGNFPGRFSGRQFSNSRSEMNVSTLELGDSALYLCASTLSTGRAEAFFGQGTRLTVV.